This T cell receptor (beta chain) originates from a study of T-cell reconstitution after alpha-beta-depleted transplantation in children. A library of TCRbeta sequences, prepared with unique molecular identifiers, was generated. TCRdb reprocessed the PCR reads with MiXCR, giving one entry per CDR3 protein. The data show some 600,000 distinct CDR3 sequences, around 13% seen once. The CDR3 extends over 17 amino acids. The V and J ends lost 2 bases and 6 bases, in that order; junction bases with no gene match: 9. Looked up from germline, CDR1 is MNHEY and CDR2 is SVGEGT. The rearrangement joins TRBV6-2 or TRBV6-3 to TRBJ2-1; TRBD2 aligns across 11 bases. This specimen consisted of PBMCs, mostly from graft donor cells, obtained 360 days after TCRalphabeta/CD19-depleted stem cell transplant. This receptor was obtained from a male patient aged 10-17 years who had a stem cell transplant for acute myeloid leukemia, so the T cells may come from the graft donor. The CDR3 coding sequence is TGTGCCAGCAGTTACCGTCCCACTAGCGGGAGTCCCAATGAGCAGTTCTTC. Its translation is CASSYRPTSGSPNEQFF.